The T cell receptor beta chain under discussion was sequenced for a study of cytomegalovirus exposure and HLA in healthy donors. About the study: Later, an analysis reported that the 120 or so validation repertoires had used the same platform as the 666 first-cohort repertoires.

The assay was immunoSEQ multiplex PCR, and TCRdb's table has in-frame clones only and misses some. This table holds some 99,000 clones, around nine tenths found once. On this clone: Its antigen is still unknown.

The germline V and J ends were trimmed by 1 base and 4 bases, with 5 bases remaining between them. Germline V gene lookup returns CDR1 SGHAT and CDR2 FQNNGV. This CDR3 is 14 amino acids long. Findings of the study overall: Most sequenced TCRs were rare (though some public TCRs occurred in many donors). Researchers reported that a few CMV-associated chains were confirmed in vitro as CMV antigen-specific.

An approximately 120-subject validation cohort, separate from the approximately 720-subject first cohort, supplied the donors. The chain has TRBV11-2 and TRBJ1-6; the D is unclear. Sequencing was done on a sample of PBMCs. The sequence came from a woman between 18 and 29 years old in good health and CMV-seronegative. The CDR3: CASSLVQYNSPLHF. The CDR3 region has the DNA TGTGCCAGCAGCTTAGTACAGTATAATTCACCCCTCCACTTT.